This T cell receptor beta chain was identified in a study of cytomegalovirus exposure and HLA in healthy donors (dated by TCRdb to the late 2010s). About the study as a whole: An earlier analysis of 587 of the donors reported 250 to 350 Gb of sequence data and more than 90 million unique TCR beta sequences from about 200 million T cells. Because of strong linkage in the cohort, 5 or 6 DR-DQ haplotypes were treated as single units for association and clustering. The number of typed donors differed by locus: roughly 629-630 for A, B, C, DRB1 and DQB1; approximately 540 for DQA1; approximately 600 for DPA1; and some 430 for DPB1. Both class I and class II loci were covered by HLA typing, at four-digit resolution. The aim of the study was to test whether cataloging public T cell receptors could identify signatures of past pathogen exposure. A later genetic analysis took genome-wide SNP genotypes for about 55% of the 666 donors and used that subset as a discovery cohort. To predict cytomegalovirus infection status, the study combined high-throughput TCR immunosequencing, statistical association of individual TCRs with disease status, and machine learning. An earlier analysis of about 600 of the donors used high-throughput TCR beta sequencing to judge whether each TCR beta V gene segment behaved as functional or pseudogenic. The genetic ancestry cluster associated with self-reported Caucasian donors included about 81% of the 300 to 450 genotyped donors. A later analysis re-examined previously published TCR beta repertoires from just over 650 donors and added high-resolution HLA genotyping to investigate patterns of TCR occurrence. Donor age, sex, ethnicity and CMV serostatus were collected together with the repertoire data. All discovery cohort repertoires had been generated using a single sequencing platform. The study used immunosequencing to profile the T cell repertoires of approximately 650 subjects and linked those repertoires to cytomegalovirus serostatus. The later analysis used no new phenotypic data to find candidate immune exposures, relying instead on TCR beta sequences and their occurrence across donors. Among around 400 genotyped donors of the cohort, an average of around 240,000 unique TCR beta nucleotide sequences were sequenced per donor, roughly 20% of them non-productive. Roughly 300 gigabases of sequencing data and some 85 million unique TCR sequences were included in an early release covering over 600 HLA-typed donors. In addition to the first cohort of hundreds of subjects, a separate validation cohort of about 120 different subjects was used.

The study at large found these results: Several of the top co-occurrence clusters appeared to be linked to parvovirus B19, influenza, CMV and Epstein-Barr virus, according to a later analysis. Broadly in line with IMGT annotations, most TCR beta V segments showed up in productive rearrangements about 90% or about 30% of the time in an earlier analysis of some 590 of the donors. While some public TCRs were present in many individuals, most TCR sequences turned up only very rarely across donors. A cluster of highly shared sequence variants was judged likely to be a technical artifact of the sequencing pipeline. At a false discovery rate of 0.05, a later analysis linked roughly 17,000 TCR beta sequences to specific HLA alleles. In a later analysis, TCR association rates were found to vary across HLA loci, with the most associated TCRs seen for DRB1 alleles and the fewest for HLA-C alleles. The study gave a list of 150 to 200 TCR beta chains associated with cytomegalovirus. Only TCR beta chains were sequenced in this cohort, and the absence of alpha or paired-chain data limited detectable features. When HLA alleles, especially DR and DQ, strongly co-occurred, TCR associations were difficult to assign to individual alleles. A later genetic analysis associated a missense DCLRE1C variant with V-gene and J-gene trimming of TCR beta chains, and an independent cohort replicated the association. The 87-base-pair reads could not distinguish some IMGT-functional V segments, including TRBV6-2 and TRBV6-3, so those segments were excluded. In a later analysis, most CMV-associated TCR beta chains were found to appear HLA-restricted, with HLA associations seemingly driven largely by CMV exposure. Because some donors lacked HLA typing at each locus, the association tests relied only on the typed subset. A few of the identified cytomegalovirus-associated TCR beta chains were confirmed in vitro to be specific for cytomegalovirus antigens. Sequencing depth was assumed to be roughly uniform across donors in the presence/absence analyses, though that assumption may not hold. Linkage disequilibrium might explain the correlated functional status among segregating V segments, but an unknown experimental factor could not be ruled out. For the cohort, immune exposure information was limited to CMV serostatus. The authors suggested that the approach could potentially be generalized to other disease states and immunological phenotypes. Over 15 rarely observed V segments, including chromosome 9 orphons, were excluded from the earlier analysis of several hundred of the donors because counts were too low. In a later analysis, HLA-associated TCR beta chains were found to be more clonally expanded and to have lower generation probabilities than equally common non-associated chains. According to a later genetic analysis, donors in an Asian-associated ancestry cluster had fewer N-insertions in productive TCRs than the approximately 630-donor mean. The classifier was reported to diagnose cytomegalovirus status with high specificity and sensitivity in both the original cohort and the validation cohort. A further reported finding was that TCR beta sequences accurately predicted the HLA-A and HLA-B alleles for most subjects in the first cohort.

In total, 666 healthy bone marrow donors made up the cohort. At the time of sampling, all cohort members were nominally healthy, though unrecorded immune exposures were likely present. The donor was CMV seronegative and was included in the group of under 450 seronegative cohort members. Each donor provided a peripheral blood sample, and peripheral blood mononuclear cells were used for TCR beta sequencing. Genomic DNA was extracted from the blood cell samples with the Qiagen DNeasy Blood Extraction Kit. The library was prepared using the immunoSEQ multiplex PCR assay. For the multiplex PCR, a mixture combining 60 forward primers for TCR Vbeta segments and 13 reverse primers for TCR Jbeta segments was used. The CDR3 region of rearranged TCR beta genes was amplified from genomic DNA by a multiplex PCR assay. Amplified TCR beta libraries were sequenced as 87-base-pair reads on the Illumina HiSeq System. Per the original workflow: Across the 670 or so repertoires, a later analysis counted some 80 million unique TCR beta chains, around 11 million of which were shared by at least two donors. Raw reads were error-corrected and collapsed into unique sequences with a nearest-neighbor algorithm that merged closely related sequences to remove PCR and sequencing errors. CDR3 sequences were aligned to IMGT reference sequences to assign V, D and J gene segments. Each retained sequence needed at least a six-nucleotide match to both a V gene segment and a J gene segment. Rearrangements were classified as productive when the CDR3 lacked stop codons and remained in frame with V and J, and all other rearrangements were classified as non-productive. Following IMGT convention, CDR3 was defined as the stretch from the second conserved V-encoded cysteine to the conserved J-encoded phenylalanine. The earlier analysis of approximately 500 of the donors excluded sequences that lacked an unambiguous match to a single V gene segment. An earlier analysis of some 610 of the donors called V segments functional above 56.7% productive rearrangements and segregating when the between-donor standard deviation exceeded 5%. To diagnose cytomegalovirus status from the catalog of TCR beta chain sequences, a statistical classification framework was built. A later analysis assigned V and J genes by comparing TCR nucleotide sequences with IMGT/GENE-DB human TR gene sequences. In a later analysis, CDR3 sequences and most-parsimonious VDJ recombination scenarios were assigned using the TCRdist pipeline. In a later analysis, each TCR beta chain was defined by its CDR3 amino acid sequence together with its V-gene family, and reads lacking a unique V-gene family were excluded. A later analysis removed 500 to 650 highly shared, low-generation-probability nucleotide sequences to deal with suspected cross-contamination and a sequencing artifact. In a later analysis, a clonal expansion index was calculated for each public chain from normalized within-repertoire ranks of inferred template counts. A later analysis computed generation probabilities with a VDJ recombination model fitted to out-of-frame rearrangements, and checked the results against IGoR. Hypergeometric tests were used in a later analysis to score TCR-TCR, TCR-HLA and TCR-CMV co-occurrence, with a repertoire-size bias correction applied to the TCR pairs. False discovery rates were estimated in a later analysis by permuting HLA or CMV assignments 20 times. A later analysis grouped co-occurring TCRs with DBSCAN, adding TCRdist sequence similarity when clustering within HLA-allele-positive subsets. Co-occurrence clustering excluded repertoires with fewer than 30,000 or more than 120,000 public chains, plus five with anomalous nucleotide sharing. TCRdb limited this immuneACCESS table to in-frame rearrangements with V and J called. A share of clones is missing; checked studies link under half to unresolved V genes, and the rest is unexplained. Clonal size and the V and J genes are those of that table, whereas D and trimming came from the DNA. Across this sample there are over 130,000 clones, with around 57% seen only once. The leading ten clones occupy approximately 1.7% of the sample.

The germline V gene supplies CDR1 SQVTM and CDR2 ANQGSEA. Including cysteine and phenylalanine, the CDR3 has 13 amino acids. Only CDR3 DNA remains: 39 bases, in frame from the first base. V is cut by 4 bases and J by 0 bases, and the space between the germline ends is 9 bases. As concerns this clone: Its antigen specificity is not known. No base quality values were provided; no much bigger clone lies one nucleotide off.

Sequencing was carried out using PBMCs. The sequence links TRBV29-1 to TRBJ1-1; the D gene is possibly TRBD1, with 6 bases matching. This sequence originates from a male donor in good health and CMV-seronegative. The nucleotide sequence reads as follows: TGCAGCGTTGTGTACAGGGTGAACACTGAAGCTTTCTTT. Its protein product is CSVVYRVNTEAFF. Beyond the CDR3, the reference TRBV29-1 and TRBJ1-1 genes provide the residues; the full variable domain reads: SAVISQKPSRDICQRGTSLTIQCQVDSQVTMMFWYRQQPGQSLTLIATANQGSEATYESGFVIDKFPISRPNLTFSTLTVSNMSPEDSSIYLCSVVYRVNTEAFFGQGTRLTVV.